The 10 T cell receptor beta chains listed next were all sequenced from one sample in a study of T cell responses to AZD1222 COVID-19 vaccine. Measured with immunoSEQ multiplex PCR; TCRdb has only the in-frame clones, and not every one. The table includes over 130,000 clones, 85% to 95% detected once. The input for sequencing was peripheral blood, taken 28 days after the second AZD1222 dose. The source is an adult who received the AZD1222 COVID-19 vaccine.

The CDR3 DNA sequence: TGCGCCAGCAGTCCCTTGCTTACGGGAGCCACTGAAGCTTTCTTT. Its protein is CASSPLLTGATEAFF. The genes are TRBV4-3 and TRBJ1-1; D ambiguous. CDR1 is LGHNA, CDR2 YSLEER, per germline. V lost 6 bases, J lost 4 bases, and 18 bases lay in between. The CDR3 consists of 15 residues.

The V and J genes are TRBV7-8 and TRBJ2-3, with D perhaps TRBD2 (6 bases). Germline CDR1 and CDR2: SGHVS and FQNEAQ. V lost 11 bases and J 4 bases, leaving 22 bases between the germline ends. The CDR3 covers 15 residues. The CDR3 is CAAYKVGEVADTQYF. Written as DNA, the CDR3 is TGTGCCGCCTACAAGGTGGGGGAGGTCGCAGATACGCAGTATTTT.

This clone appeared a single time. The J gene is TRBJ2-5, the V gene TRBV29-1; perhaps TRBD1 as D (6 bases). This CDR3 has 14 amino acids. V was trimmed by 4 bases and J by 5 bases, leaving 17 bases between them. Germline lookup yields CDR1 SQVTM and CDR2 ANQGSEA. DNA for the CDR3: TGCAGCGTTGCCCACAGGGATCGAGGGGAGACCCAGTACTTC. Residues: CSVAHRDRGETQYF.

The chain uses TRBV6-5 and TRBJ2-7; no definite D call. This CDR3 region has 11 residues. V was cut by 7 bases and J by 3 bases, with 7 bases left in between. Germline assignment: CDR1 MNHEY and CDR2 SVGAGI. CDR3 sequence reads: CASTSSYEQYV. The CDR3 DNA sequence: TGTGCCAGCACTTCCAGCTACGAGCAGTACGTC.

The CDR3 here is CASSLDLNQPQHF. The CDR3 region has the DNA TGTGCCAGCAGTTTAGACCTCAATCAGCCCCAGCATTTT. The V call is TRBV28, the J call TRBJ1-5; D uncertain. The CDR3 extends over 13 amino acids. Looked up from germline, CDR1 is MDHEN and CDR2 is SYDVKM. Trimming took 2 bases from V and 3 from J, leaving 5 bases between them.

The CDR3 DNA reads as TGTGCCAGCAGCGGCCGATCGGGACAGGGGGCACAGAACACTGAAGCTTTCTTT. Its protein product is CASSGRSGQGAQNTEAFF. This rearrangement joins TRBV7-2 to TRBJ1-1; 12 bases match TRBD1. The CDR3 consists of 18 residues. Per the germline V gene, CDR1 is SGHTA and CDR2 is FQGNSA. Trimming cost V 5 bases and J 1 base; bases outside gene matches: 11.

The chain employs TRBV7-2 and TRBJ1-4, with D tentatively TRBD1 (6 bases). Trimming took 5 bases from V and 5 from J, leaving 18 bases between them. This CDR3 is 16 amino acids long. CDR1 is SGHTA and CDR2 is FQGNSA in the germline V gene. The CDR3 reads CASSKRGRGMNEKLFF. In DNA form, the CDR3 reads TGTGCCAGCAGCAAAAGAGGAAGGGGGATGAATGAAAAACTGTTTTTT.

This chain connects TRBV6-6 to TRBJ1-3; weak D call: TRBD1 (6 bases). Trimming removed 7 bases at V and 4 bases at J, with 14 bases between. Germline CDR1 and CDR2: MNHNY and SVGAGI (reference sequence). This CDR3 has 14 amino acids. The CDR3: CASIWTEFGNTIYF. DNA for the CDR3: TGTGCCAGCATCTGGACAGAATTCGGAAACACCATATATTTT.

This clone was seen only once. The chain is built from TRBV27 and TRBJ1-1, with D perhaps TRBD1 (6 bases). The CDR3 totals 13 residues. The V end was cut by 2 bases, the J end by 5 bases, with 9 bases between. CDR1 and CDR2 (germline): MNHEY, SMNVEV (reference sequence). CDR3 DNA: TGTGCCAGCAGTTTACGGGGGGCAACTGAAGCTTTCTTT. It codes for CASSLRGATEAFF.

The genes are TRBV7-9 and TRBJ1-2, with D maybe TRBD1 (6 bases). Per the germline V gene, CDR1 is SEHNR and CDR2 is FQNEAQ (reference sequence). V was shortened by 1 base and J by 8 bases, with 8 bases between the two germline ends. This CDR3 is built from 12 residues. As DNA, the CDR3 is TGTGCCAGCAGCTTAGGCGGGGGCGGCTACACCTTC. Residues: CASSLGGGGYTF. The complete variable domain, with remaining parts taken from reference TRBV7-9 and TRBJ1-2, reads DTGVSQNPRHKITKRGQNVTFRCDPISEHNRLYWYRQTLGQGPEFLTYFQNEAQLEKSRLLSDRFSAERPKGSFSTLEIQRTEQGDSAMYLCASSLGGGGYTFGSGTRLTVV.